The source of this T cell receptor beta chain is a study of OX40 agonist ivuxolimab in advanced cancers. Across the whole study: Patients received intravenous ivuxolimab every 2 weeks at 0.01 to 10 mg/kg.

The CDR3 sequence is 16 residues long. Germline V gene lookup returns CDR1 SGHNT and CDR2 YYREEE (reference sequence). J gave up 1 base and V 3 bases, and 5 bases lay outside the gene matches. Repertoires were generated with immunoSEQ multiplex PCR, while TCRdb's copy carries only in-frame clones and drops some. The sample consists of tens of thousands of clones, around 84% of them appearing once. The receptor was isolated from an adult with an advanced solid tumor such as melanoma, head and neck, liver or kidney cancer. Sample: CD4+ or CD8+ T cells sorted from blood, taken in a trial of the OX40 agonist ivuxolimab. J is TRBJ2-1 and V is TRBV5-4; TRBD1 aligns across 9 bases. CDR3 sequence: CASSSGQGGSYNEQFF. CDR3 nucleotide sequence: TGTGCCAGCAGCTCGGGACAGGGAGGATCCTACAATGAGCAGTTCTTC.